The 18 T cell receptor beta chains below all came from one sample that was sequenced in a study of blood T cells in healthy people across ages. The authors ran a second PCR of roughly 6 to 12 cycles using a sample-barcoded 5' primer and a J-beta primer mix. TCRdb reprocessed the 5' RACE reads via MiXCR and lists one record per CDR3 protein. The repertoire holds approximately 800,000 distinct CDR3 sequences, roughly 46% seen once, with less than 20% in the top ten. Sequencing input: blood. These receptors all stem from a man older than 75 in good health.

This chain links TRBV7-2 with TRBJ1-6, with D possibly being TRBD1 (6 bases). Germline CDR1 and CDR2: SGHTA and FQGNSA. V was clipped by 0 bases and J by 0 bases, with 9 bases between them. The CDR3 totals 17 residues. The CDR3 reads CASSLAGGLSYNSPLHF. Here the CDR3 DNA reads TGTGCCAGCAGCTTAGCCGGGGGGCTCTCCTATAATTCACCCCTCCACTTT.

This clonotype was found once. A read error may explain this, as a much larger clone is one base away. The rearrangement uses TRBV7-9 and TRBJ1-1, with D possibly being TRBD1 (5 bases). This CDR3 is 13 amino acids long. Germline V gene sequence: CDR1 SEHNR, CDR2 FQNEAQ (reference sequence). V was pared by 5 bases and J by 0 bases, with 7 bases between. This chain's CDR3 is CASSMTVNTEAFF. The CDR3 region has the DNA TGTGCCAGCAGCATGACAGTGAACACTGAAGCTTTCTTT. Full variable domain (remainder filled in from reference TRBV7-9 and TRBJ1-1): DTGVSQNPRHKITKRGQNVTFRCDPISEHNRLYWYRQTLGQGPEFLTYFQNEAQLEKSRLLSDRFSAERPKGSFSTLEIQRTEQGDSAMYLCASSMTVNTEAFFGQGTRLTVV.

The CDR3 DNA follows: TGTGCCAGCAGCTTAGCGCATATGGGAGGGACCTTCTCCTACGAGCAGTACTTC. Protein product: CASSLAHMGGTFSYEQYF. The J gene is TRBJ2-7, the V gene TRBV7-2; TRBD2 matches 7 bases. The V gene's germline CDR1 is SGHTA and CDR2 FQGNSA. The CDR3 has 18 amino acids. The junction had 11 bases not matched to a gene; V was cut back by 0 bases and J by 0 bases. The entire variable domain, with the rest obtained from reference TRBV7-2 and TRBJ2-7, is as follows: GAGVSQSPSNKVTEKGKDVELRCDPISGHTALYWYRQSLGQGLEFLIYFQGNSAPDKSGLPSDRFSAERTGGSVSTLTIQRTQQEDSAVYLCASSLAHMGGTFSYEQYFGPGTRLTVT.

Only a few counts were recorded for this clonotype. This sequence joins TRBV2 and TRBJ2-5; 8 positions agree with TRBD2. Germline CDR1 SNHLY, CDR2 FYNNEI. The V and J ends lost 10 bases and 1 base, in that order; junction bases with no gene match: 8. The CDR3 runs 14 residues. The CDR3 sequence: CATLGTRGQETQYF. The CDR3, as DNA: TGTGCCACGCTAGGGACTAGGGGCCAAGAGACCCAGTACTTC.

The genes are TRBV7-2 and TRBJ1-2, with D uncertain. Trimming took off 4 bases at V and 0 bases at J, with 15 bases between the two ends. This CDR3 region has 16 residues. Germline V gene sequence: CDR1 SGHTA, CDR2 FQGNSA. In DNA, the CDR3 is TGTGCCAGCAGCTCACGGACGGAGCCCCCTAACTATGGCTACACCTTC. This codes for CASSSRTEPPNYGYTF.

This chain joins TRBV27 and TRBJ2-7; 10 bases agree with TRBD1. This CDR3 contains 18 residues. CDR1 is MNHEY, CDR2 SMNVEV, per germline (reference sequence). The V gene end was trimmed by 2 bases and the J gene end by 2 bases; junction bases not matched to a gene: 12. CDR3 loop: CASSLEAVRGTGAYEQYF. CDR3 coding DNA: TGTGCCAGCAGTTTAGAGGCGGTTCGCGGGACAGGGGCCTACGAGCAGTACTTC.

The table lists this clonotype with a few counts. The chain is built from TRBV29-1 and TRBJ1-2, with unresolved D. CDR1 is SQVTM and CDR2 is ANQGSEA in the germline V gene. V was trimmed by 2 bases and J by 2 bases, leaving 9 bases between them. The CDR3 runs 13 residues. The CDR3 DNA sequence: TGCAGCGTTGAAAGAAGTCAGAACTATGGCTACACCTTC. Protein product: CSVERSQNYGYTF.

The chain joins TRBV28 to TRBJ1-1; D might be TRBD1 (6 bases). Germline V gives CDR1 MDHEN, CDR2 SYDVKM. V dropped 2 bases and J dropped 6 bases, with 10 bases sitting between them. This CDR3 spans 13 amino acids. The CDR3 DNA follows: TGTGCCAGCAGTTTAGACAGGACGGCTGAAGCTTTCTTT. Translated: CASSLDRTAEAFF.

In its sample, this clonotype was seen a few times. The chain has TRBV5-1 and TRBJ2-5; TRBD1 matches at 7 bases. This CDR3 region has 14 residues. CDR1 SGHRS and CDR2 YFSETQ come from the germline V gene. V shed 3 bases and J 4 bases; nucleotides not matched to a gene: 6. CDR3 sequence reads: CASSSTGVLETQYF. The DNA for the CDR3 is TGCGCCAGCAGCTCCACAGGGGTATTAGAGACCCAGTACTTC.

This chain links TRBV4-2 with TRBJ1-1, with D uncertain. This CDR3 has 19 residues. V was shortened by 0 bases and J by 6 bases, with 26 bases between the two germline ends. CDR1 is LGHNA, CDR2 YNFKEQ, per germline. Written as DNA, the CDR3 is TGTGCCAGCAGCCAAGAGGTTCTAACGGGTCCAAGTCTCCCCTCTGAAGCTTTCTTT. It encodes CASSQEVLTGPSLPSEAFF.

This clonotype was counted only a few times. In nucleotides, the CDR3 is TGTGCCAGCCAAGGGGGTAGCGAGCAGTACTTC. Protein product: CASQGGSEQYF. The chain employs TRBV27 and TRBJ2-5; a weak D match, TRBD1 (6 bases). Near its end, the DNA agrees better with TRBJ2-7, so the J call may be wrong. The germline CDR1 and CDR2 sequences are MNHEY and SMNVEV (reference sequence). The CDR3 loop spans 11 amino acids.

The gene calls are TRBV7-2 and TRBJ2-1; possible D gene TRBD2, 6 bases. In germline, CDR1 is SGHTA, CDR2 FQGNSA. Trimming left V 6 bases short and J 10 bases short, with 16 bases between. The CDR3 is made up of 13 amino acids. The CDR3 coding sequence is TGTGCCAGCAGTTTCCTAGCGCGGTACGAGCAGTTCTTC. Encoded protein: CASSFLARYEQFF. Supplemented by reference TRBV7-2 and TRBJ2-1, the full variable domain reads GAGVSQSPSNKVTEKGKDVELRCDPISGHTALYWYRQSLGQGLEFLIYFQGNSAPDKSGLPSDRFSAERTGGSVSTLTIQRTQQEDSAVYLCASSFLARYEQFFGPGTRLTVL.

The rearrangement links TRBV4-3 to TRBJ2-1, with D perhaps matching TRBD1 (6 bases). The germline CDR1 and CDR2 sequences are LGHNA and YSLEER. Trimming pared 0 bases from V and 9 bases from J, leaving 18 bases between. This CDR3 has 16 residues. This chain's CDR3 is CASSQDLAGASVEQFF. The CDR3 bases are TGCGCCAGCAGCCAAGATCTCGCAGGGGCCTCTGTTGAGCAGTTCTTC.

In its sample, this clonotype was seen many times. V and J are TRBV29-1 and TRBJ1-1; tentatively, D is TRBD1 (6 bases). The CDR3 extends over 11 amino acids. Germline loops: CDR1 SQVTM, CDR2 ANQGSEA. V lost 7 bases, J lost 9 bases, and 15 bases lay in between. For the CDR3, the DNA is TGCAGCGGGACAGACAGAGAACAAGCTTTCTTT. Translation: CSGTDREQAFF.

This clonotype has only a few counts. This chain connects TRBV20-1 to TRBJ2-1; no clear D gene. The V end lost 4 bases, the J end lost 10 bases, and 20 bases lay between the germline ends. The length of the CDR3 is 14 residues. Germline V CDR1 and CDR2: DFQATT, SNEGSKA (reference sequence). The CDR3 DNA reads as TGCAGTGCTACGCCTATGCTCCCTACAATGGAGCAGTTCTTC. This gives the protein CSATPMLPTMEQFF.

This chain uses TRBV6-5 with TRBJ2-1; 12 bases agree with TRBD2. The trim removed 0 bases at V and 8 bases at J, leaving 5 bases unmatched. CDR3 size: 16 residues. Per the germline V gene, CDR1 is MNHEY and CDR2 is SVGAGI. The CDR3 nucleotides are TGTGCCAGCAGTTACTCACCTAGACTAGCGGGGGATGAGCAGTTCTTC. Its translation is CASSYSPRLAGDEQFF.

Worth noting for this clonotype: Possible read error: a much larger clone is one base away. J is TRBJ2-1 and V is TRBV7-9, with TRBD1 identical over 9 bases. This CDR3 spans 15 amino acids. The trim removed 6 bases at V and 13 bases at J, leaving 16 bases unmatched. Germline V CDR1 and CDR2: SEHNR, FQNEAQ (reference sequence). The CDR3 DNA is TGTGCCAGCAGTCGCCGGGACAGGGTATACGAGACCCAGTTCTTC. Its protein is CASSRRDRVYETQFF.

This chain uses TRBV14 with TRBJ2-1, with TRBD1 identical over 10 bases. J lost 5 bases, V lost 4 bases, and 2 bases had no gene match. The CDR3 covers 14 residues. Germline values: CDR1 SGHDN, CDR2 FVKESK. DNA for the CDR3: TGTGCCAGCAGCCGTGGACAGGGGGACAATGAGCAGTTCTTC. Its protein is CASSRGQGDNEQFF.